Shown below are 7 T cell receptor beta chains from a single sample sequenced in a study of blood T cell repertoires in COVID-19. Sequencing was performed with immunoSEQ multiplex PCR; in TCRdb, only in-frame clones are kept and a portion is missing. In the table there are roughly 150,000 clones, approximately 84% of which are singletons. The material sequenced was peripheral blood. The receptors here all came from a human donor in a cohort sampled during active COVID-19.

This clone has more than one count but fewer than ten. This chain connects TRBV6-5 to TRBJ1-6, with D perhaps matching TRBD1 (5 bases). Germline assignment: CDR1 MNHEY and CDR2 SVGAGI. The length of the CDR3 is 12 residues. Trimming pared 4 bases from V and 8 bases from J, leaving 6 bases between. The DNA of the CDR3 is TGTGCCAGCAGTTTCAGGGATTCACCCCTCCACTTT. Its translation: CASSFRDSPLHF.

This clone turned up a few times. The gene calls are TRBV3-1 (or the pseudogene TRBV3-2) and TRBJ2-3, with 10 nucleotides matching TRBD2. V dropped 3 bases and J dropped 2; count of bases not matched to a gene: 5. Germline CDR1 and CDR2: LGHDT and YNNKEL (reference sequence). This CDR3 is 16 amino acids long. CDR3 residues: CASSQSAGGDTDTQYF. The CDR3, as DNA: TGTGCCAGCAGCCAGTCAGCGGGAGGGGACACAGATACGCAGTATTTT.

This clone was picked up a small number of times. The chain links TRBV30 to TRBJ2-7; D is unclear. The germline CDR1 and CDR2 sequences are GTSNPN and SVGIG (reference sequence). The CDR3 totals 15 residues. V was clipped by 3 bases and J by 0 bases, with 15 bases between them. In nucleotides, the CDR3 is TGTGCCTGGAGCGGCGGCAGATCTAGCTCCTACGAGCAGTACGTC. Protein sequence: CAWSGGRSSSYEQYV.

The chain is built from TRBV12-3 or TRBV12-4 and TRBJ1-2, with 7 bases lining up with TRBD1. This CDR3 comprises 13 residues. V trimming: 6 bases; J trimming: 5 bases; junction bases outside the gene matches: 6. The CDR3 DNA sequence: TGTGCCAGCAGCCTCCAGGGGGGTTATGGCTACACCTTC. Translated: CASSLQGGYGYTF.

The rearrangement uses TRBV11-3 and TRBJ2-7; the match to TRBD2 covers 8 bases. The CDR3 covers 14 residues. In germline, CDR1 is SGHNT, CDR2 YENEEA. V shed 5 bases and J 6 bases; nucleotides not matched to a gene: 9. This CDR3 is CASSARGEIGEQYF. CDR3 coding DNA: TGTGCCAGCAGCGCGCGGGGGGAAATCGGCGAGCAGTACTTC.

The rearrangement joins TRBV6-5 to TRBJ2-7; 9 bases line up with TRBD2. There are 13 residues in the CDR3. The V and J ends lost 5 bases and 2 bases, in that order; junction bases with no gene match: 1. Germline V gives CDR1 MNHEY, CDR2 SVGAGI. The DNA for the CDR3 is TGTGCCAGCAGTCGCGGGGGGGCCTACGAGCAGTACTTC. Translating gives CASSRGGAYEQYF.

The chain employs TRBV5-1 and TRBJ1-2; 7 nucleotides align to TRBD1. Trimming took 4 bases from V and 8 from J; bases not matched to a gene: 11. Germline assignment: CDR1 SGHRS and CDR2 YFSETQ. The CDR3 totals 14 residues. The CDR3 protein is CASSTGTDLGGYTF. CDR3 DNA: TGCGCCAGCAGCACAGGGACAGATTTAGGGGGCTACACCTTC.